The source of this T cell receptor beta chain is a study of blood T cell repertoires in COVID-19. The CDR3 loop spans 15 amino acids. Trimming took off 2 bases at V and 4 bases at J, with 15 bases between the two ends. Germline loops: CDR1 LGHNA, CDR2 YNFKEQ. Only in-frame clones appear in the TCRdb table, and some are missing; sequencing was by immunoSEQ multiplex PCR. The sample lists approximately 76,000 clones, around 88% occurring once. V and J are TRBV4-2 and TRBJ2-7; maybe TRBD2 (6 bases). Sequences were obtained from peripheral blood. The TCR originated in a young man with acute or convalescent COVID-19. This CDR3 reads CASSQLGTAGYEQYF. CDR3 bases: TGTGCCAGCAGCCAACTAGGGACTGCGGGATACGAGCAGTACTTC.